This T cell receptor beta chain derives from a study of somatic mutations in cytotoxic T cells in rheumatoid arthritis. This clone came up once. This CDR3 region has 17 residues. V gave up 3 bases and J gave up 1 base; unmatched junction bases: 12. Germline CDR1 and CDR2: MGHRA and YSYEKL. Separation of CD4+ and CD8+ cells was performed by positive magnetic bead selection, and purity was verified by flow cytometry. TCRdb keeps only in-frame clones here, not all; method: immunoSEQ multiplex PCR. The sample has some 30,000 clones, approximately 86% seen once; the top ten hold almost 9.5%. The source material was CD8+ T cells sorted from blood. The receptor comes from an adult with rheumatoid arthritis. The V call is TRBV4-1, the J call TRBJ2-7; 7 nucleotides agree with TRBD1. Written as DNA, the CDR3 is TGCGCCAGCAGCCAGATGAAACCCGGGACAGTTTCCTACGAGCAGTACTTC. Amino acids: CASSQMKPGTVSYEQYF.